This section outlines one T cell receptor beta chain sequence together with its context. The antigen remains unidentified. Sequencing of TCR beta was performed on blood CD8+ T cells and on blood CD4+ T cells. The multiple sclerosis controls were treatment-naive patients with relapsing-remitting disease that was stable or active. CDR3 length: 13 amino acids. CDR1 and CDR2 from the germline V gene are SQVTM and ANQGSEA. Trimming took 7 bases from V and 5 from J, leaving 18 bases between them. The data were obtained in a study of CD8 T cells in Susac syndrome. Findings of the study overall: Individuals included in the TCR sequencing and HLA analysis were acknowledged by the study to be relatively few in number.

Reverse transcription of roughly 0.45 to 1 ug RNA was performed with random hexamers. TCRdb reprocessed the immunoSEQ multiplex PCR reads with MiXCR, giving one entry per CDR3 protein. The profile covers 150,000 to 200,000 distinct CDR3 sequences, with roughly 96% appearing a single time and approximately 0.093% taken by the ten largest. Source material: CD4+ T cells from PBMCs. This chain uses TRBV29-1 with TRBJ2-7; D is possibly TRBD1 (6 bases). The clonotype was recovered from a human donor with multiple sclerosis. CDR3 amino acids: CSAGGPSGNEQYF. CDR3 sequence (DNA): TGCAGCGCTGGGGGCCCTTCTGGGAACGAGCAGTACTTC.